These T cell receptor beta chains were read from a single sample in a study of shared clonotypes between healthy human individuals. TCRdb keeps only in-frame clones here, not all; method: immunoSEQ multiplex PCR. The sample carries about 490,000 clones, approximately 80% recorded once. Source material: PBMCs. These receptors were obtained from a woman aged 40 to 50 in good health. Some clones in this sample may be carry-over from other donors' samples. Each CDR3 is given with its conserved first and last residue. Each record gives: J gene, V gene, clone size, CDR3 protein. Clone size is shown for a subset of rows, as once, few, many or a class of expanded clone.

j_gene: TRBJ1-1
v_gene: TRBV5-6
abundance: -
CDR3aa: CASSSDRGSFWTEAFF

j_gene: TRBJ2-7
v_gene: TRBV12-2
abundance: -
CDR3aa: CASRLALGTGSYEQYF

j_gene: TRBJ2-3
v_gene: TRBV7-3
abundance: -
CDR3aa: CASSPIAPDTQYF

j_gene: TRBJ2-7
v_gene: TRBV5-4
abundance: -
CDR3aa: CASSPGASGYSYEQYF

j_gene: TRBJ2-7
v_gene: TRBV2
abundance: -
CDR3aa: CASRGTSGTYEQYF

j_gene: TRBJ1-4
v_gene: TRBV7-2
abundance: -
CDR3aa: CASSDRQGSNEKLFF

j_gene: TRBJ1-5
v_gene: TRBV28
abundance: -
CDR3aa: CASSGQVAQPQHF

j_gene: TRBJ2-1
v_gene: TRBV7-3
abundance: -
CDR3aa: CASSETGLRSYNEQFF

j_gene: TRBJ2-7
v_gene: TRBV5-1
abundance: once
CDR3aa: CASSLGSGQGIYEQYF

j_gene: TRBJ2-2
v_gene: TRBV7-3
abundance: -
CDR3aa: CASSFLAGEAGELFF

j_gene: TRBJ2-5
v_gene: TRBV7-3
abundance: -
CDR3aa: CASSLTHGNGEETQYF

j_gene: TRBJ1-1
v_gene: TRBV7-2
abundance: -
CDR3aa: CASSFRQTLDGNTEAFF

j_gene: -
v_gene: TRBV19
abundance: -
CDR3aa: CASSVTRWYEQYF

j_gene: TRBJ2-1
v_gene: TRBV15
abundance: -
CDR3aa: CATSRDLLAGGREQFF

j_gene: TRBJ2-1
v_gene: TRBV11-2
abundance: few
CDR3aa: CASARRINNEQFF

j_gene: TRBJ2-6
v_gene: TRBV7-9
abundance: few
CDR3aa: CASSQQGFGANVLTF

j_gene: TRBJ2-1
v_gene: TRBV27
abundance: -
CDR3aa: CASSLSTRGITNEQFF

j_gene: TRBJ2-7
v_gene: TRBV27
abundance: -
CDR3aa: CASSLSSGVLGPYEQYF

j_gene: TRBJ1-1
v_gene: TRBV6-1
abundance: -
CDR3aa: CASTGTGGTEAFF

j_gene: TRBJ2-7
v_gene: TRBV9
abundance: -
CDR3aa: CASSVGLAQNEQYF

j_gene: TRBJ1-2
v_gene: TRBV7-2
abundance: -
CDR3aa: CASSRRATGYGYTF

j_gene: TRBJ2-7
v_gene: TRBV19
abundance: -
CDR3aa: CASSLGQGAYEQYF

j_gene: TRBJ2-5
v_gene: TRBV2
abundance: -
CDR3aa: CASTPLALAVQETQYF

j_gene: TRBJ1-2
v_gene: TRBV27
abundance: -
CDR3aa: CASSFWGGYGYTF

j_gene: TRBJ2-1
v_gene: TRBV7-6
abundance: -
CDR3aa: CASIPSRGGLAETNPYNEQFF

j_gene: TRBJ1-1
v_gene: TRBV10-3
abundance: -
CDR3aa: CAIRGRGVGTEAFF

j_gene: TRBJ2-7
v_gene: TRBV18
abundance: -
CDR3aa: CASSPTTGALPYEQYF

j_gene: TRBJ1-3
v_gene: TRBV7-8
abundance: few
CDR3aa: CASSLNRGRGFAVYF

j_gene: TRBJ2-2
v_gene: TRBV28
abundance: -
CDR3aa: CASSGGGRGSGELFF

j_gene: TRBJ1-2
v_gene: TRBV27
abundance: few
CDR3aa: CASSSRHILVRTHYGYTF

j_gene: TRBJ2-3
v_gene: TRBV30
abundance: -
CDR3aa: CAWGGPSTDTQYF

j_gene: TRBJ1-3
v_gene: TRBV18
abundance: -
CDR3aa: CASSPGTAGNTIYF

j_gene: TRBJ2-5
v_gene: TRBV7-7
abundance: -
CDR3aa: CASSLARYPQETQYF

j_gene: TRBJ1-2
v_gene: TRBV27
abundance: -
CDR3aa: CASRTPGVGPYGYTF

j_gene: TRBJ2-3
v_gene: TRBV7-2
abundance: -
CDR3aa: CASSLLAGGPTDTQYF

j_gene: TRBJ2-3
v_gene: TRBV10-1
abundance: few
CDR3aa: CATTGPGADTQYF

j_gene: TRBJ1-1
v_gene: TRBV4-2
abundance: -
CDR3aa: CASSQTATGNTEAFF

j_gene: TRBJ1-5
v_gene: TRBV6-6
abundance: once
CDR3aa: CASSATSSYQPQHF

j_gene: TRBJ2-2
v_gene: TRBV4-2
abundance: -
CDR3aa: CASSQESLSEGGTGELFF

j_gene: TRBJ2-5
v_gene: TRBV15
abundance: -
CDR3aa: CATSSLAGPGETQYF

j_gene: TRBJ1-4
v_gene: TRBV6-6
abundance: -
CDR3aa: CASSAGEKLFF

j_gene: TRBJ2-5
v_gene: TRBV6-5
abundance: -
CDR3aa: CASKDPMTQETQYF

j_gene: TRBJ1-1
v_gene: TRBV10-3
abundance: -
CDR3aa: CAISGEGAHTEAFF

j_gene: TRBJ2-4
v_gene: TRBV27
abundance: -
CDR3aa: CASSQTPSPNIQYF

j_gene: TRBJ2-5
v_gene: TRBV7-3
abundance: -
CDR3aa: CASSLEGAEKTQYF

j_gene: TRBJ2-5
v_gene: TRBV9
abundance: -
CDR3aa: CASSVGATSDPETQYF

j_gene: TRBJ1-4
v_gene: TRBV5-6
abundance: -
CDR3aa: CASSLVSVNEKLFF

j_gene: TRBJ1-5
v_gene: TRBV5-1
abundance: -
CDR3aa: CASSLGRGPGQPQHF

j_gene: TRBJ1-2
v_gene: TRBV28
abundance: once
CDR3aa: CASSQDTGGRGYTF

j_gene: TRBJ1-3
v_gene: TRBV7-6
abundance: -
CDR3aa: CASSATGVRGNTIYF

j_gene: TRBJ2-3
v_gene: TRBV7-2
abundance: -
CDR3aa: CASSLVAASTDTQYF

j_gene: TRBJ2-1
v_gene: TRBV5-6
abundance: -
CDR3aa: CASRAGTGSYNEQFF

j_gene: TRBJ1-5
v_gene: TRBV6-1
abundance: few
CDR3aa: CASSEIRGIGQPQHF

j_gene: TRBJ2-7
v_gene: TRBV28
abundance: few
CDR3aa: CASSQIAGGRYEQYF

j_gene: TRBJ2-7
v_gene: TRBV7-9
abundance: -
CDR3aa: CASSSGTGSGYEQYF

j_gene: TRBJ1-5
v_gene: TRBV18
abundance: few
CDR3aa: CASSPLGSGSNQPQHF

j_gene: TRBJ2-1
v_gene: TRBV15
abundance: -
CDR3aa: CATSRDFGLGGNEQFF